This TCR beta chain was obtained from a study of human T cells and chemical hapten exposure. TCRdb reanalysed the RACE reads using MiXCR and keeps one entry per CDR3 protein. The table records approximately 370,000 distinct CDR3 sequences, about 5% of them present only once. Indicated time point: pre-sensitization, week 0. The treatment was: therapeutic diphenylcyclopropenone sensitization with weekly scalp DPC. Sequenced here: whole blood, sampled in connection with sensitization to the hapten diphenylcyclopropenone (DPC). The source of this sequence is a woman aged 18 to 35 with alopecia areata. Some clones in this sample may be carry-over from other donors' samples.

CDR3 loop: CASSKIGGGPQSGYTF. In DNA, the CDR3 is TGTGCCAGCAGCAAAATTGGGGGAGGCCCACAGAGTGGCTACACCTTC. The J gene is TRBJ1-2, the V gene TRBV21-1. TRBV21-1 is a pseudogene. The CDR3 has 16 amino acids.